This is a list of T cell receptor beta chains from one sample in a study of blood T cell repertoires in COVID-19. The method was immunoSEQ multiplex PCR; TCRdb's version includes in-frame clones alone and lacks a portion of them. The sample gives 150,000 to 200,000 clones, around 90% of which show up once; 3% to 4.5% is in the top ten. The sample consisted of peripheral blood. These receptors were obtained from a woman aged 60 to 75 who had recovered from COVID-19. The CDR3 runs from the conserved cysteine through the conserved F or W. A D gene is named only where the DNA matches it firmly. Expanded clones are given a class, and other clones once, few, many or no size at all.

cdr3_aa cdr3_nt j_call d_call clone_size v_call
CASSSTGGRSTGELFF TGCGCCAGCAGCTCCACAGGGGGGCGCAGCACCGGGGAGCTGTTTTTT TRBJ2-2 TRBD1 . TRBV5-1
CASTQGRRGWEKLFF TGTGCCAGCACCCAGGGGCGAAGGGGCTGGGAAAAACTGTTTTTT TRBJ1-4 . . TRBV5-5
CASSPLGQGGNTIYF TGTGCCAGCTCACCCCTCGGACAGGGGGGAAACACCATATATTTT TRBJ1-3 TRBD1 . TRBV18
CASSQGTGRNNSPLHF TGTGCCAGCAGCCAAGGGACAGGCAGAAATAATTCACCCCTCCACTTT TRBJ1-6 TRBD1 . TRBV3-1/TRBV3-2
CASSRGGTDTQYF TGTGCCAGCAGCCGGGGGGGCACAGATACGCAGTATTTT TRBJ2-3 TRBD2 . TRBV7-3
CSVSPDRVSTDTQYF TGCAGCGTTAGCCCGGACAGGGTATCGACAGATACGCAGTATTTT TRBJ2-3 TRBD1 . TRBV29-1
CASTRLENTGELFF TGTGCCAGCACAAGACTAGAGAACACCGGGGAGCTGTTTTTT TRBJ2-2 . . TRBV7-9
CASSSNEKLFF TGTGCCAGCAGCAGTAATGAAAAACTGTTTTTT TRBJ1-4 . . TRBV6-5
CASSLENGYTF TGTGCCAGCAGTCTAGAAAATGGCTACACCTTC TRBJ1-2 . . TRBV2
CASSYLTGNTGELFF TGTGCCAGCAGTTACCTGACAGGGAACACCGGGGAGCTGTTTTTT TRBJ2-2 . . TRBV6-6
CASSQDRGRNSPLHF TGCGCCAGCAGCCAGGACAGGGGAAGAAATTCACCCCTCCACTTT TRBJ1-6 TRBD1 once TRBV5-1
CASSAVQGTRWPLHF TGTGCCAGCAGTGCAGTCCAGGGTACGAGATGGCCCCTCCACTTT TRBJ1-6 . . TRBV28
CASSSTGSSYNEQFF TGTGCCAGCTCATCGACAGGGAGCTCCTACAATGAGCAGTTCTTC TRBJ2-1 TRBD1 . TRBV18
CASSQIGTGADNQPQHF TGTGCCAGCAGCCAAATAGGGACAGGGGCTGACAATCAGCCCCAGCATTTT TRBJ1-5 TRBD1 . TRBV4-2
CASSRRDRGTLAGYETQYF TGTGCCAGCAGCCGCCGGGACAGGGGTACGCTAGCGGGGTATGAGACCCAGTACTTC TRBJ2-5 . . TRBV21-1
CASSLDARAGETQYF TGTGCCAGCAGCTTAGATGCGAGAGCGGGAGAGACCCAGTACTTC TRBJ2-5 . . TRBV7-2
CASSQPSTGANVLTF TGTGCCAGCAGCCAACCCAGTACGGGGGCCAACGTCCTGACTTTC TRBJ2-6 . . TRBV3-1/TRBV3-2
CASSFWDRKNTEAFF TGTGCCAGCAGTTTCTGGGACAGGAAGAACACTGAAGCTTTCTTT TRBJ1-1 TRBD1 once TRBV27
CASSLGDAGGAGQPQHF TGCGCCAGCAGCTTGGGGGATGCAGGGGGCGCGGGTCAGCCCCAGCATTTT TRBJ1-5 TRBD1 . TRBV5-1
CASSVGQTSRNTEAFF TGTGCCAGCAGCGTGGGACAAACCAGTAGGAACACTGAAGCTTTCTTT TRBJ1-1 . many TRBV9
CAISGQGADGYTF TGTGCCATCAGTGGACAGGGGGCGGACGGCTACACCTTC TRBJ1-2 TRBD1 . TRBV10-3
CASTLIQDTEAFF TGTGCCAGCACCCTCATTCAGGACACTGAAGCTTTCTTT TRBJ1-1 . . TRBV6-6
CASSAQGSGANVLTF TGTGCCAGCAGCGCGCAGGGGAGTGGGGCCAACGTCCTGACTTTC TRBJ2-6 . . TRBV9
CASRLTRNTEAFF TGTGCCAGCAGGCTCACAAGGAACACTGAAGCTTTCTTT TRBJ1-1 . . TRBV7-3
CASSYEANSYNEQFF TGTGCCAGCAGTTACGAGGCCAACTCCTACAATGAGCAGTTCTTC TRBJ2-1 . . TRBV6-5
CASSLGTSGVYEQYF TGTGCCAGCAGTTTAGGGACTAGCGGGGTCTACGAGCAGTACTTC TRBJ2-7 TRBD2 . TRBV27
CASSLEQGVKETQYF TGTGCCAGCAGCTTAGAACAGGGCGTTAAGGAGACCCAGTACTTC TRBJ2-5 . . TRBV7-7
CASSLGTGGNEQFF TGCGCCAGCAGCTTGGGGACCGGGGGCAATGAGCAGTTCTTC TRBJ2-1 . . TRBV5-1
CASSLGDGGGAEETQYF TGCGCCAGCAGCTTGGGCGATGGCGGGGGGGCCGAGGAGACCCAGTACTTC TRBJ2-5 TRBD2 few TRBV5-1
CASSLLGTGGVNTEAFF TGTGCCAGCAGTTTATTGGGGACGGGCGGGGTGAACACTGAAGCTTTCTTT TRBJ1-1 . once TRBV27